This TCR beta chain was observed in a study of beta chain features in type 1 diabetes. Whole-study context: Age, gender, cell numbers and subset yield matched between patients and controls.

Points from the study as a whole: Shorter TCRB CDR3s, moderately but significantly so, marked every one of the four CD4+ subsets in Type 1 diabetes patients.

Sequenced material consisted of expressed TCRB transcripts (all of the isolated RNA was reverse transcribed). Here immunoSEQ multiplex PCR was the method, and the copy in TCRdb shows in-frame clones only, minus some. The repertoire consists of around 300,000 clones, with 8% occurring once and the leading ten covering approximately 1%. This clone was counted between two and nine times. The antigen is unknown. Germline trimming cut 8 bases from V and 4 bases from J; bases unmatched to any gene: 13. Germline CDR1 ENHRY, CDR2 SYGVKD. The CDR3 spans 16 residues. This chain connects TRBV10-3 to TRBJ2-2; 7 bases are a match to TRBD2. The receptor's source is a young woman in good health. Sequenced: central memory CD4+ T cells from blood. The CDR3 coding sequence is TGTGCCATCGGCGCAGTCGGGACTACCCTCACCGGGGAGCTGTTTTTT. It codes for CAIGAVGTTLTGELFF.